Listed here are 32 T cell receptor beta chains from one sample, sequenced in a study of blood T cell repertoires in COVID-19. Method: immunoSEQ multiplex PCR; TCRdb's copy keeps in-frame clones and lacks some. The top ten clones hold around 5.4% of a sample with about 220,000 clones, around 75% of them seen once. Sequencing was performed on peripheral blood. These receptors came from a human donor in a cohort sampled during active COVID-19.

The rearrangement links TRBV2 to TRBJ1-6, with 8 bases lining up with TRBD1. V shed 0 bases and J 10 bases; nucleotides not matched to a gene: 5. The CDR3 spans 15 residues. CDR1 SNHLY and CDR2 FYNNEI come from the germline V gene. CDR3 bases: TGTGCCAGCAGTGAAGCAGGACAGGGAGGGTCACCCCTCCACTTT. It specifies CASSEAGQGGSPLHF.

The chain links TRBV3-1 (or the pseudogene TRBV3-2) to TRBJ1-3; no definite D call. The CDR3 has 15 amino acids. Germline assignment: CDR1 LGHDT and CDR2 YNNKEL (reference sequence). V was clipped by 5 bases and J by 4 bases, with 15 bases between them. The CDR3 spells CASSSWEAKGNTIYF. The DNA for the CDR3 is TGTGCCAGCAGCTCCTGGGAGGCGAAAGGAAACACCATATATTTT.

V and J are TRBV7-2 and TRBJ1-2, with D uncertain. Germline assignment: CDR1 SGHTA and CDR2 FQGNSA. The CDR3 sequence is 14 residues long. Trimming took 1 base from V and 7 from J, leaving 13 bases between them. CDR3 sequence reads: CASSLGTLYGGYTF. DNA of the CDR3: TGTGCCAGCAGCTTAGGGACTCTCTATGGTGGCTACACCTTC.

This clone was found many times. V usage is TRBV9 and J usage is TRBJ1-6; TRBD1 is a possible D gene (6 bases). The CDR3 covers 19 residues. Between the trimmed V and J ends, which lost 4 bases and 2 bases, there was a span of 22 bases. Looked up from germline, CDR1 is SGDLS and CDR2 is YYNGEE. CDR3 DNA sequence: TGTGCCAGCAGCCCGACGAAGCGGGACATCTCCGCCTATAATTCACCCCTCCACTTT. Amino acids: CASSPTKRDISAYNSPLHF.

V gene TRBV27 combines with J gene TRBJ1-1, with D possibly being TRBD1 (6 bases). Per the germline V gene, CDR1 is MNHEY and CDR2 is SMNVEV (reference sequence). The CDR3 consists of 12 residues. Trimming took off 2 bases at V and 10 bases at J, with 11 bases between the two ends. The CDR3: CASSLTGQRAFF. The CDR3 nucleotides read TGTGCCAGCAGTTTAACTGGACAGAGAGCTTTCTTT.

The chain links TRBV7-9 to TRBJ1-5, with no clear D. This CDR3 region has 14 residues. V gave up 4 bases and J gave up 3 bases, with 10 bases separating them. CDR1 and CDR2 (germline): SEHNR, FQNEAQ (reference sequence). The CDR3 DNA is TGTGCCAGCAGCTCCATTAGATCCAATCAGCCCCAGCATTTT. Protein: CASSSIRSNQPQHF.

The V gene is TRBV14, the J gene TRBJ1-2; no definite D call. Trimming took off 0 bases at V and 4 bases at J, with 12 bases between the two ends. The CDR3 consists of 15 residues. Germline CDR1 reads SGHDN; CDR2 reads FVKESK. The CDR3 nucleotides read TGTGCCAGCAGCCAAGACTTCCGACTCGGCTATGGCTACACCTTC. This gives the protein CASSQDFRLGYGYTF.

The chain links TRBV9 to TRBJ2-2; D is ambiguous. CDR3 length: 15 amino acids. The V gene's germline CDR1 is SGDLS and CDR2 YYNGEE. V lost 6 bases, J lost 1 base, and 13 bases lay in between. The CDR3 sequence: CASKPGFLNTGELFF. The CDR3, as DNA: TGTGCCAGCAAACCGGGTTTCCTGAACACCGGGGAGCTGTTTTTT.

CDR3 protein: CASSYSSNQPQHF. The CDR3 DNA is TGTGCCAGCAGTTACTCGTCGAATCAGCCCCAGCATTTT. V gene TRBV6-6 combines with J gene TRBJ1-5; D gene ambiguous. Germline V gives CDR1 MNHNY, CDR2 SVGAGI (reference sequence). Deletions cut 0 bases from V and 4 bases from J, with 4 bases between. CDR3 length equals 13 residues.

The CDR3 nucleotides read TGTGCCAGCAGCTTACAGGGGACAGGGGGCTCCTACGAGCAGTACTTC. This translates into CASSLQGTGGSYEQYF. The chain uses TRBV7-2 and TRBJ2-7; 11 bases line up with TRBD1. The V segment lost 2 bases and the J segment 0 bases; nucleotides outside the gene matches: 3. CDR3 length: 16 residues. Germline CDR1 is SGHTA and CDR2 is FQGNSA.

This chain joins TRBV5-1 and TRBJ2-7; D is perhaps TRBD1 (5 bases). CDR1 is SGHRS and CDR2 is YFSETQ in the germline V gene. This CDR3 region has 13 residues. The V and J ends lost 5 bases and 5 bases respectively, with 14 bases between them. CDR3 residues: CASREQELHEQYF. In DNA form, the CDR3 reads TGCGCCAGCAGGGAACAGGAACTCCACGAGCAGTACTTC.

The CDR3 bases are TGTGCCAGCAGCTTAGGACAGGGTGCTCAGCCCCAGCATTTT. This sequence encodes CASSLGQGAQPQHF. This chain joins TRBV7-2 and TRBJ1-5, with TRBD1 identical over 7 bases. Germline V gives CDR1 SGHTA, CDR2 FQGNSA. Trimming at V came to 1 base and at J to 6 bases, leaving 3 bases not matched to a gene. The CDR3 consists of 14 residues.

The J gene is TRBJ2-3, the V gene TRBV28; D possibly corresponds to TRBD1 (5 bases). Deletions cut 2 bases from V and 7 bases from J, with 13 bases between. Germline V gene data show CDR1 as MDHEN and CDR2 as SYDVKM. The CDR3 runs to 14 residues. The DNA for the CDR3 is TGTGCCAGCAGTTTACAGGGCTCGCTAAATACGCAGTATTTT. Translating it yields CASSLQGSLNTQYF. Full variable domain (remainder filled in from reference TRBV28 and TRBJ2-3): DVKVTQSSRYLVKRTGEKVFLECVQDMDHENMFWYRQDPGLGLRLIYFSYDVKMKEKGDIPEGYSVSREKKERFSLILESASTNQTSMYLCASSLQGSLNTQYFGPGTRLTVL.

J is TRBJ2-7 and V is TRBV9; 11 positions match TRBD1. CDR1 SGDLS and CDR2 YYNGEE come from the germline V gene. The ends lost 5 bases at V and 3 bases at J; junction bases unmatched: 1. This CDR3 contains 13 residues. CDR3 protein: CASSGTGGYEQYF. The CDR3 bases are TGTGCCAGCAGTGGGACAGGGGGCTACGAGCAGTACTTC. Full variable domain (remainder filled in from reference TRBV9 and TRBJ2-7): DSGVTQTPKHLITATGQRVTLRCSPRSGDLSVYWYQQSLDQGLQFLIQYYNGEERAKGNILERFSAQQFPDLHSELNLSSLELGDSALYFCASSGTGGYEQYFGPGTRLTVT.

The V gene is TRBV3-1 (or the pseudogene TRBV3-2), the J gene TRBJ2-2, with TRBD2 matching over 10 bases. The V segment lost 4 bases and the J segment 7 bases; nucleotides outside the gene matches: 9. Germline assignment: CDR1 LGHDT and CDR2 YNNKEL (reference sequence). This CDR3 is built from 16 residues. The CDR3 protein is CASSPSSGRPFGELFF. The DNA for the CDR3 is TGTGCCAGCAGCCCATCTAGCGGGAGACCCTTCGGGGAGCTGTTTTTT.

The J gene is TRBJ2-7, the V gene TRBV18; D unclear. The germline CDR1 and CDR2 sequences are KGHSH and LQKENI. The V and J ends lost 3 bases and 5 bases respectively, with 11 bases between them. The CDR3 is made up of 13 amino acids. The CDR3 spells CASSPPTLDEQYF. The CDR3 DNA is TGTGCCAGCTCACCGCCGACTCTCGACGAGCAGTACTTC.

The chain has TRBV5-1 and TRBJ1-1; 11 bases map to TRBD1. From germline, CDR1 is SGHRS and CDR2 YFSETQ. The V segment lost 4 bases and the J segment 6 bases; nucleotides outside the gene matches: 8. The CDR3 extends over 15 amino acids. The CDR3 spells CASSEDRGLGAEAFF. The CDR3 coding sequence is TGCGCCAGCAGCGAGGACAGGGGGCTGGGCGCTGAAGCTTTCTTT.

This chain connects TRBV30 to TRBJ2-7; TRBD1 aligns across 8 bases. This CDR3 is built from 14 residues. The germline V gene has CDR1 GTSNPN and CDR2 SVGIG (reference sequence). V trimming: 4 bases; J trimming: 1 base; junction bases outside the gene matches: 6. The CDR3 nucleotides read TGTGCCTGGACGCCGGGACAGGTGTCCTACGAGCAGTACTTC. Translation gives CAWTPGQVSYEQYF.

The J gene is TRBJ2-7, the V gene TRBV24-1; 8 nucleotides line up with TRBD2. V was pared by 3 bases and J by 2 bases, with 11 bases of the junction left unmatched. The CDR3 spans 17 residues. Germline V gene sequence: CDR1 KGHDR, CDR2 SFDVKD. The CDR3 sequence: CATSDPPSPGGPYEQYF. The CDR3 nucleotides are TGTGCCACCAGTGATCCCCCTTCCCCGGGAGGGCCCTACGAGCAGTACTTC.

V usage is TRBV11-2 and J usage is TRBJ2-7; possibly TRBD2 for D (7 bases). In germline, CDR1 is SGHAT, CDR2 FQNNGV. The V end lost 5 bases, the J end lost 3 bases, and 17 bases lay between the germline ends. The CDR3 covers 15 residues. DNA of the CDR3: TGTGCCAGCAGCCCCGGGGGGCGGACGTACTACGAGCAGTACTTC. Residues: CASSPGGRTYYEQYF.

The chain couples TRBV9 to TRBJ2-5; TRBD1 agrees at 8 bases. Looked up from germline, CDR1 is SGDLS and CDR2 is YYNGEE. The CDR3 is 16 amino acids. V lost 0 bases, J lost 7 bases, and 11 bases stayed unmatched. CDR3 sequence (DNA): TGTGCCAGCAGCGTAGGAGGCACAGGGGGTTTTGGGACCCAGTACTTC. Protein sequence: CASSVGGTGGFGTQYF.

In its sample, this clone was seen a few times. In DNA, the CDR3 is TGTGCCAGCAGCTCCCGGGACAGCAGGGAGACCCAGTACTTC. It yields the protein CASSSRDSRETQYF. The chain joins TRBV5-4 to TRBJ2-5; TRBD1 agrees at 7 bases. The CDR3 loop spans 14 amino acids. Germline V gene sequence: CDR1 SGHNT, CDR2 YYREEE (reference sequence). V lost 3 bases to trimming and J lost 5 bases; unmatched junction nucleotides: 7.

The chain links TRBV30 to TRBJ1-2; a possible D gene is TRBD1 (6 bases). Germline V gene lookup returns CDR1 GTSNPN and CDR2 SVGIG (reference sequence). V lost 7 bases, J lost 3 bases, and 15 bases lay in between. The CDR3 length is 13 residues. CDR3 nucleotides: TGTGCCTCTCACCGACAGGCTTACTATGGCTACACCTTC. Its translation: CASHRQAYYGYTF.

CDR3 nucleotides: TGTGCCAGCAGCCCCCAAAGGGACAGAAACTATGGCTACACCTTC. Encoded protein: CASSPQRDRNYGYTF. The chain uses TRBV4-2 and TRBJ1-2; 7 positions match TRBD1. The CDR3 runs to 15 residues. The germline V gene encodes CDR1 LGHNA and CDR2 YNFKEQ. After removal of 4 bases from V and 2 bases from J, the junction contained 7 bases not matched to a gene.

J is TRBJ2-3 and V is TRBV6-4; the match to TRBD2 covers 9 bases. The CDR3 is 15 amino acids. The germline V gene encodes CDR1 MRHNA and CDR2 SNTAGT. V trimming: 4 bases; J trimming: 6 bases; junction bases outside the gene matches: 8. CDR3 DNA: TGTGCCAGCAGTGTTCGCGGGAGGGCCAGCGATACGCAGTATTTT. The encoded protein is CASSVRGRASDTQYF.

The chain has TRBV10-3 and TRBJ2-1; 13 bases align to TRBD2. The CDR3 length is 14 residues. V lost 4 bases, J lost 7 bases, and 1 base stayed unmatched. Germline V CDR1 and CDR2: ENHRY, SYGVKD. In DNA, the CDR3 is TGTGCCATCAGTGGGACTAGCGGGAGAAATGAGCAGTTCTTC. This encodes CAISGTSGRNEQFF.

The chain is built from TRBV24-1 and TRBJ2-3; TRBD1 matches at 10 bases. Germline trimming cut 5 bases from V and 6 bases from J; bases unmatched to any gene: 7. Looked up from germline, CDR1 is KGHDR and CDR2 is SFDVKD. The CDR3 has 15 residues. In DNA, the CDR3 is TGTGCCACCAGTGGCGCGGGACAGGGGCCCGATACGCAGTATTTT. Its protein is CATSGAGQGPDTQYF.

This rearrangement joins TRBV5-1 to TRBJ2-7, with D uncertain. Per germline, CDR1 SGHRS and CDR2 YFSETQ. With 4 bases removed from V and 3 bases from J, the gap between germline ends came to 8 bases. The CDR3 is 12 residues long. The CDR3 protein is CASSPNYYEQYF. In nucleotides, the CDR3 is TGCGCCAGCAGCCCGAACTACTACGAGCAGTACTTC.

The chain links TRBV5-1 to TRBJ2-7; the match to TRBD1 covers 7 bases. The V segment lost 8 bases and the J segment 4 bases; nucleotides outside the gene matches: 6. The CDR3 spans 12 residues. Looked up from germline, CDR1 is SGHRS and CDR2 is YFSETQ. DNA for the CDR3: TGCGCCAGTTCGGACAGGATGTACGAGCAGTACTTC. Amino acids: CASSDRMYEQYF.

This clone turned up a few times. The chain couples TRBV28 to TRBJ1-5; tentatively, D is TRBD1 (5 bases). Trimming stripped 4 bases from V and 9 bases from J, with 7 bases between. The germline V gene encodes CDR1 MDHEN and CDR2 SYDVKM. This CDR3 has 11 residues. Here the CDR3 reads CASSWGGPQHF. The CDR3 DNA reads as TGTGCCAGCAGTTGGGGGGGGCCCCAGCATTTT.

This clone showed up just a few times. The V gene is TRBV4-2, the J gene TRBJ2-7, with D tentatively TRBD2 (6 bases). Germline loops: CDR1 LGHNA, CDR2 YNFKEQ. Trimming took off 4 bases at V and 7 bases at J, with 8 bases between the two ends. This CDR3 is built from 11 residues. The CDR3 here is CASSLGGEQYF. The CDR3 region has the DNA TGTGCCAGCAGCCTCGGAGGGGAGCAGTACTTC.

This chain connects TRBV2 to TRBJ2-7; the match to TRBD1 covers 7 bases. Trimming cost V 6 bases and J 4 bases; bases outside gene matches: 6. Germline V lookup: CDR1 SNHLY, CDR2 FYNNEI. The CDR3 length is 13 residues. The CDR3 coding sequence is TGTGCCAGCAGGGCCAGGGGGATTTACGAGCAGTACTTC. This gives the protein CASRARGIYEQYF. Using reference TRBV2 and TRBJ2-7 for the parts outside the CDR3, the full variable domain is EPEVTQTPSHQVTQMGQEVILRCVPISNHLYFYWYRQILGQKVEFLVSFYNNEISEKSEIFDDQFSVERPDGSNFTLKIRSTKLEDSAMYFCASRARGIYEQYFGPGTRLTVT.